The rows below give T cell receptor beta chains drawn from one sample of a study of T cell responses to AZD1222 COVID-19 vaccine. Here immunoSEQ multiplex PCR was the method, and the copy in TCRdb shows in-frame clones only, minus some. The sample holds about 210,000 clones; around 94% are singletons and the top ten take 1.7%. The material was peripheral blood, obtained 28 days after the second dose of the MenACWY control vaccine. The receptors derive from an adult who received the MenACWY meningococcal vaccine as a control. The CDR3 runs from the conserved cysteine through the conserved F or W. D genes are given only for firm matches. Some rows have no size entry. The others give once, few or many, or a class for an expanded clone.

length	J	size	D	V	DNA	CDR3
13	TRBJ1-5	-	-	TRBV29-1	TGCAGCGTTGCCGGGCAGGGGCATCAGCCCCAGCATTTT	CSVAGQGHQPQHF
13	TRBJ2-2	-	-	TRBV6-2/TRBV6-3	TGTGCCAGCAGCTCGCCGAACACCGGGGAGCTGTTTTTT	CASSSPNTGELFF
13	TRBJ1-1	-	-	TRBV5-1	TGCGCCAGCAGCCTTTCAGTGAACACTGAAGCTTTCTTT	CASSLSVNTEAFF
14	TRBJ2-7	-	TRBD2	TRBV3-1/TRBV3-2	TGTGCCAGCAGCCAAGCAGGGACTATCTACGAGCAGTACTTC	CASSQAGTIYEQYF
13	TRBJ1-5	few	-	TRBV12-3/TRBV12-4	TGTGCCAGCCGGACGGGGTCCAATCAGCCCCAGCATTTT	CASRTGSNQPQHF
14	TRBJ1-1	once	-	TRBV11-2	TGTGCCAGCAGCCGGGTCAGGGGGAACACTGAAGCTTTCTTT	CASSRVRGNTEAFF
15	TRBJ2-1	-	TRBD1	TRBV5-1	TGCGCCAGCAGCGGGACAGGGTGGAGGTACAATGAGCAGTTCTTC	CASSGTGWRYNEQFF
14	TRBJ2-4	-	-	TRBV5-1	TGCGCCAGCAGCTTATCAGGGCGGGGTGACATTCAGTACTTC	CASSLSGRGDIQYF
15	TRBJ2-7	-	-	TRBV2	TGTGCCAGCAGTGAGGCTCGCAAGAGCTCCTACGAGCAGTACTTC	CASSEARKSSYEQYF
11	TRBJ2-7	-	-	TRBV2	TGTGCCAGCAGTGCGATCTACGAGCAGTACTTC	CASSAIYEQYF
17	TRBJ1-1	-	-	TRBV7-8	TGTGCCAGCAGCTTAGAAGTTTGGGACAAGCCGAACACTGAAGCTTTCTTT	CASSLEVWDKPNTEAFF
14	TRBJ2-1	once	-	TRBV6-5	TGTGCCAGCAGTTGGGCTAGCCCCTACAATGAGCAGTTCTTC	CASSWASPYNEQFF
13	TRBJ2-7	-	-	TRBV2	TGTGCCAGCGGAGAACGGGAAACTTACGAGCAGTACTTC	CASGERETYEQYF
15	TRBJ1-1	-	-	TRBV28	TGTGCCAGCAGTTTATCTGGGGCTTGGAACACTGAAGCTTTCTTT	CASSLSGAWNTEAFF
15	TRBJ2-7	-	-	TRBV6-5	TGTGCCAGCAGTTACTCTGCGGACCCCTCCTACGAGCAGTACTTC	CASSYSADPSYEQYF
14	TRBJ2-7	-	-	TRBV9	TGTGCCAGCAGCGTCACCCCGGGTGCCTACGAGCAGTACTTC	CASSVTPGAYEQYF
15	TRBJ2-2	-	-	TRBV5-1	TGCGCCAGCAGCCTGGACTCCTGGGACACCGGGGAGCTGTTTTTT	CASSLDSWDTGELFF
11	TRBJ2-7	-	-	TRBV20-1	TGCAGTGCTAGGGGGGACCTGAAGCAGTACTTC	CSARGDLKQYF
15	TRBJ1-4	-	-	TRBV30	TGTGCCTGGAGCGCCGACCGAGCAACTAATGAAAAACTGTTTTTT	CAWSADRATNEKLFF
20	TRBJ2-3	-	-	TRBV6-2/TRBV6-3	TGTGCCAGCAGCCAAGGGAGGGGGCTGTCTATGGTAGGCAACACAGATACGCAGTATTTT	CASSQGRGLSMVGNTDTQYF
14	TRBJ1-4	-	-	TRBV5-6	TGTGCCAGCAGACCTAACGGGGGTCTTGGAAAACTGTTTTTT	CASRPNGGLGKLFF
15	TRBJ2-7	-	-	TRBV19	TGTGCCAGTAGTATAGCGAAGCCCGGAACTAGCGAGCAGTACTTC	CASSIAKPGTSEQYF
12	TRBJ2-2	-	-	TRBV7-3	TGTGCCAGCAGCCCGAACACCGGGGAGCTGTTTTTT	CASSPNTGELFF
17	TRBJ2-3	-	TRBD2	TRBV5-4	TGTGCCAGCAGCTTTACTCTGGGGGAGGGAGGTACAGATACGCAGTATTTT	CASSFTLGEGGTDTQYF
12	TRBJ2-1	-	-	TRBV5-5	TGTGCCAGCAGCTTGTGGGACAATGAGCAGTTCTTC	CASSLWDNEQFF
13	TRBJ2-7	-	-	TRBV12-5	TGTGCTAGTGCTCAGGGGCCCTCCTACGAGCAGTACTTC	CASAQGPSYEQYF
14	TRBJ2-7	-	-	TRBV28	TGTGCCAGCAGTCCAGGGGGGAGCTCCTACGAGCAGTACTTC	CASSPGGSSYEQYF
17	TRBJ2-1	-	TRBD2	TRBV5-1	TGCGCCAGCAGCTTCCGGACTAGCGGGAGCTCCTACAATGAGCAGTTCTTC	CASSFRTSGSSYNEQFF
14	TRBJ1-6	once	-	TRBV2	TGTGCCAGCAGTGGGCGGAGGACCGATTCACCCCTCCACTTT	CASSGRRTDSPLHF
16	TRBJ2-1	-	-	TRBV6-5	TGTGCCAGCAGTTACTCGTGGGGGCTAATGTGGAATGAGCAGTTCTTC	CASSYSWGLMWNEQFF
14	TRBJ2-2	-	-	TRBV5-4	TGTGCCAGCAGCCGAGGGGTAAACACCGGGGAGCTGTTTTTT	CASSRGVNTGELFF
15	TRBJ2-3	-	-	TRBV27	TGTGCCAGCAGTGGAGGGCCACCGAGCACAGATACGCAGTATTTT	CASSGGPPSTDTQYF
16	TRBJ2-3	-	TRBD1	TRBV9	TGTGCCAGCAGCGTCTTGGACAGGAGCTTCACAGATACGCAGTATTTT	CASSVLDRSFTDTQYF
14	TRBJ2-1	-	-	TRBV5-1	TGCGCCAGCAGCTTGGACGGGAGCTACAATGAGCAGTTCTTC	CASSLDGSYNEQFF
15	TRBJ2-2	few	-	TRBV7-9	TGTGCCAGCAGACCACGGCAGGGTACGTCCGGGGAGCTGTTTTTT	CASRPRQGTSGELFF
15	TRBJ1-2	-	-	TRBV27	TGTGCCAGCAGTTTAAAACCTCCACCCAACTATGGCTACACCTTC	CASSLKPPPNYGYTF
16	TRBJ2-5	-	TRBD2	TRBV10-3	TGTGCCATCAGTAGATCTAGCGGGGGGAAGCAAGAGACCCAGTACTTC	CAISRSSGGKQETQYF
13	TRBJ2-7	-	-	TRBV15	TGTGCCACCAGCAGTCGACCAGGCTACGAGCAGTACTTC	CATSSRPGYEQYF
14	TRBJ1-2	-	TRBD1	TRBV5-5	TGTGCCAGCAGCTTGCGGGGACAGGTCCAAGGCTACACCTTC	CASSLRGQVQGYTF
14	TRBJ2-3	-	TRBD2	TRBV19	TGTGCCAGTAGTATGGAGACTAGCCCCGTCTCGCAGTATTTT	CASSMETSPVSQYF
14	TRBJ1-5	-	-	TRBV4-1	TGCGCCAGCAGCCAAGGAGAATCGATTCAGCCCCAGCATTTT	CASSQGESIQPQHF
16	TRBJ1-2	-	TRBD1	TRBV28	TGTGCCAGCACTCCGGACAGGGCTCCCCAGAGCTATGGCTACACCTTC	CASTPDRAPQSYGYTF